The T cell receptor beta chain described here comes from a study of blood T cell repertoires in COVID-19. Germline V lookup: CDR1 SQVTM, CDR2 ANQGSEA. V lost 8 bases and J lost 3; bases outside the gene matches: 4. The CDR3 runs 12 residues. Measured with immunoSEQ multiplex PCR; TCRdb has only the in-frame clones, and not every one. Of about 170,000 clones in the sample, approximately 86% are singletons; the top ten hold approximately 7%. The sequence came from a man older than 75 with COVID-19, enrolled during active disease. The J gene is TRBJ2-3, the V gene TRBV29-1; 8 bases line up with TRBD1. Sequenced: peripheral blood. CDR3 loop: CSFRQGTDTQYF. In nucleotides, the CDR3 is TGCAGCTTCCGACAGGGGACAGATACGCAGTATTTT.